Detailed here is one T cell receptor beta chain. Its antigen remains unidentified. PCR was performed using 60 Vbeta and 13 Jbeta primers. Clones were read by immunoSEQ multiplex PCR, and TCRdb kept only the in-frame ones, dropping some. The sample lists some 130,000 clones, roughly 78% occurring once. This record comes from a study of cytomegalovirus exposure and HLA in healthy donors. General study findings and limits: Reportedly, diagnosis of cytomegalovirus status by the classifier showed high specificity and sensitivity. Presence/absence analysis assumed near-uniform sequencing depth across donors.

Material for sequencing was PBMCs. The sequence came from a middle-aged man in good health and CMV-seropositive.

DNA for the CDR3: TGTGCCAGCAGCTTATCAGGGTCTGGAAACACCATATATTTT. Translated, it gives CASSLSGSGNTIYF. The V call is TRBV7-6, the J call TRBJ1-3, with TRBD1 as a possible D gene (5 bases). The CDR3 is 14 residues long. Germline V lookup: CDR1 SGHVS, CDR2 FNYEAQ. The ends were cut back, 2 bases at V and 1 base at J, with 6 bases in the middle. Together with reference TRBV7-6 and TRBJ1-3, the CDR3 gives the full variable domain: GAGVSQSPRYKVTKRGQDVALRCDPISGHVSLYWYRQALGQGPEFLTYFNYEAQQDKSGLPNDRFSAERPEGSISTLTIQRTEQRDSAMYRCASSLSGSGNTIYFGEGSWLTVV.